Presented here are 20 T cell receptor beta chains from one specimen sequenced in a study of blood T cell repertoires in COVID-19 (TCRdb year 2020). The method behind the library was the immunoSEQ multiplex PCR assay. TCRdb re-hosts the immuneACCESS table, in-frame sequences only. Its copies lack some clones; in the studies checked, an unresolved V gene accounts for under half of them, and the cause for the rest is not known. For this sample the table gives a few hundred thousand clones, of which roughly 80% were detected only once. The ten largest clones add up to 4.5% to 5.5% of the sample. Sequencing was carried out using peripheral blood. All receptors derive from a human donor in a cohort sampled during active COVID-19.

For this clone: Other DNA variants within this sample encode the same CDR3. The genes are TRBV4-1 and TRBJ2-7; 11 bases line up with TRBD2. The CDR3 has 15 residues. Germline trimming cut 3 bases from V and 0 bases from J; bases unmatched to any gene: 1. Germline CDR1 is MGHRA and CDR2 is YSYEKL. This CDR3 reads CASSQGLAVSYEQYF. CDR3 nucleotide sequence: TGCGCCAGCAGCCAGGGACTAGCGGTCTCCTACGAGCAGTACTTC.

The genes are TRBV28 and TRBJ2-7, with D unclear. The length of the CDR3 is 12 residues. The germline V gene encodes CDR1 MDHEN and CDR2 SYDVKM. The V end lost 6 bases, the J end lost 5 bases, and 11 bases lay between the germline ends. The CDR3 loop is CASSQQRNEQYF. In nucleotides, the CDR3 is TGTGCCAGCAGCCAACAACGAAACGAGCAGTACTTC. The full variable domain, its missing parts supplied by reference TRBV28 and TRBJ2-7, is DVKVTQSSRYLVKRTGEKVFLECVQDMDHENMFWYRQDPGLGLRLIYFSYDVKMKEKGDIPEGYSVSREKKERFSLILESASTNQTSMYLCASSQQRNEQYFGPGTRLTVT.

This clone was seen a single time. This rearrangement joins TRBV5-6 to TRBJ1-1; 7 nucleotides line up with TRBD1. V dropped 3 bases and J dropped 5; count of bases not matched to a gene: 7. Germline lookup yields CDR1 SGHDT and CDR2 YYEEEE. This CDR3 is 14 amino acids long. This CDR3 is CASSSRDRWTEAFF. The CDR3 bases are TGTGCCAGCAGCTCTCGGGACAGATGGACTGAAGCTTTCTTT.

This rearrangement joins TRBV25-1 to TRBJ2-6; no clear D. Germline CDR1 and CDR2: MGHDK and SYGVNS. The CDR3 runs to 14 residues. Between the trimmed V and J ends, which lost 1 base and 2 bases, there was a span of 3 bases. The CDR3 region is CASSEWPGANVLTF. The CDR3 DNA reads TGTGCCAGCAGTGAATGGCCTGGGGCCAACGTCCTGACTTTC. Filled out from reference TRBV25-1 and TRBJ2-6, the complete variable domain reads EADIYQTPRYLVIGTGKKITLECSQTMGHDKMYWYQQDPGMELHLIHYSYGVNSTEKGDLSSESTVSRIRTEHFPLTLESARPSHTSQYLCASSEWPGANVLTFGAGSRLTVL.

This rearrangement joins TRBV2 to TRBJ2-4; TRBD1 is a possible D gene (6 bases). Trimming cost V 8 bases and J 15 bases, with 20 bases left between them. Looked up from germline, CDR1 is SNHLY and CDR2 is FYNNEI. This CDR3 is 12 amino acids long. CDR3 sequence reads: CASSKIQGWSYF. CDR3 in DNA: TGTGCCAGCTCGAAGATACAGGGATGGTCGTACTTC.

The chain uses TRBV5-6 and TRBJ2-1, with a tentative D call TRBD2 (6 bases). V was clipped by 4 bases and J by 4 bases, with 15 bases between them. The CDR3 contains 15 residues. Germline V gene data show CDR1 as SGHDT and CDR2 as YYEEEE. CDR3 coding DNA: TGTGCCAGCAGCCGGGGACTCCCATCGTACAATGAGCAGTTCTTC. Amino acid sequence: CASSRGLPSYNEQFF.

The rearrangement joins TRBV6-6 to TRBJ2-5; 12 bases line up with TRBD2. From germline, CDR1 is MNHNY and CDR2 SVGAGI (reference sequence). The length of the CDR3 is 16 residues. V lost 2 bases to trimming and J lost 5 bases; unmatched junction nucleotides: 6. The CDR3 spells CASSYVTSGRRETQYF. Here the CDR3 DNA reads TGTGCCAGCAGTTACGTCACTAGCGGGAGGAGGGAGACCCAGTACTTC.

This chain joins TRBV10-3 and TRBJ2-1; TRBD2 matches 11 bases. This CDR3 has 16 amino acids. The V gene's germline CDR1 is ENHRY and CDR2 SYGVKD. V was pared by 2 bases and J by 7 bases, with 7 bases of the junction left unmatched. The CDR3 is CAISEVAGGPGNEQFF. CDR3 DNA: TGTGCCATCAGTGAGGTAGCGGGAGGGCCGGGTAATGAGCAGTTCTTC.

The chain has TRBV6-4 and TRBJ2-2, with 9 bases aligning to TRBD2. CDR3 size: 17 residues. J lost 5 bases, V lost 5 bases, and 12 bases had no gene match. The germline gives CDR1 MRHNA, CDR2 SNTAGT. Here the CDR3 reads CASSPGLALRSTGELFF. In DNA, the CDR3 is TGTGCCAGCAGTCCCGGACTAGCGCTACGATCGACCGGGGAGCTGTTTTTT.

The CDR3 coding sequence is TGTGCCAGCACCTCGGTACTCAGGGGCTACGAGCAGTACTTC. This gives the protein CASTSVLRGYEQYF. The gene calls are TRBV28 and TRBJ2-7, with D tentatively TRBD1 (6 bases). Trimming cost V 7 bases and J 3 bases, with 16 bases left between them. This CDR3 has 14 residues. Germline values: CDR1 MDHEN, CDR2 SYDVKM. Looking up the rest from reference TRBV28 and TRBJ2-7 gives the full variable domain: DVKVTQSSRYLVKRTGEKVFLECVQDMDHENMFWYRQDPGLGLRLIYFSYDVKMKEKGDIPEGYSVSREKKERFSLILESASTNQTSMYLCASTSVLRGYEQYFGPGTRLTVT.

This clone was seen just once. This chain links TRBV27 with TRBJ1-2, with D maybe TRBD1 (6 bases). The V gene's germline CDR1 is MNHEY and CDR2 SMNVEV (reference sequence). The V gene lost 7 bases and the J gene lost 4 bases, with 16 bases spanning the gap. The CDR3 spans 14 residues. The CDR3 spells CASKRADRPYGYTF. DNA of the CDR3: TGTGCCAGCAAGAGGGCGGACAGACCCTATGGCTACACCTTC.

The CDR3 reads CASSFGTVSNEQFF. The CDR3 DNA sequence: TGCGCCAGCAGCTTCGGGACAGTATCCAATGAGCAGTTCTTC. This chain uses TRBV5-1 with TRBJ2-1; TRBD1 matches at 7 bases. Germline assignment: CDR1 SGHRS and CDR2 YFSETQ. V dropped 2 bases and J dropped 6; count of bases not matched to a gene: 5. There are 14 residues in the CDR3.

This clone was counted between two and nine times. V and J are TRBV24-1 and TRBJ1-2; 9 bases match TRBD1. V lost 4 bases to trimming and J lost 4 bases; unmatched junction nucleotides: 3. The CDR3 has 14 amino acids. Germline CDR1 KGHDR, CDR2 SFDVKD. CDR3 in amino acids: CATSERDRAYGYTF. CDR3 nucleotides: TGTGCCACCAGTGAACGGGACAGGGCCTATGGCTACACCTTC.

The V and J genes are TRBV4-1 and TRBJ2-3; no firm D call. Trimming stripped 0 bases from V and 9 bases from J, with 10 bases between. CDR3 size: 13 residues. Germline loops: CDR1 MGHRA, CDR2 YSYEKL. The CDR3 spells CASSQDLAATQYF. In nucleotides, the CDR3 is TGCGCCAGCAGCCAAGATTTGGCGGCCACGCAGTATTTT.

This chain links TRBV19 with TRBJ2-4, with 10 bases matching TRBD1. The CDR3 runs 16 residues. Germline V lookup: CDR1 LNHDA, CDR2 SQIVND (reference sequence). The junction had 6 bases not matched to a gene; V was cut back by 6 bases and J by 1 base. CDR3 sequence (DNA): TGTGCCAGTAGCCATCGACAGGGGGCTGCCAAAAACATTCAGTACTTC. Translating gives CASSHRQGAAKNIQYF.

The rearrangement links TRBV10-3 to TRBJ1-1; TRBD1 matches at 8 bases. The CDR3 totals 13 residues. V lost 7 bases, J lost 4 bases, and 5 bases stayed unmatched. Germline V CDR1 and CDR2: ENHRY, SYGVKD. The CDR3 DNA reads TGTGCCATCAAGACAGGGGTGGTCACTGAAGCTTTCTTT. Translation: CAIKTGVVTEAFF.

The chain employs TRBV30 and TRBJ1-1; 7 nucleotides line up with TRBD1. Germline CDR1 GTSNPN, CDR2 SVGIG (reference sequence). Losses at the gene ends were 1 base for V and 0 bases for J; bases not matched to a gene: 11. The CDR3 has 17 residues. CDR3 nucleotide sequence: TGTGCCTGGAGTGGAGGTACGCGGGGACAGTTGAACACTGAAGCTTTCTTT. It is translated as CAWSGGTRGQLNTEAFF.

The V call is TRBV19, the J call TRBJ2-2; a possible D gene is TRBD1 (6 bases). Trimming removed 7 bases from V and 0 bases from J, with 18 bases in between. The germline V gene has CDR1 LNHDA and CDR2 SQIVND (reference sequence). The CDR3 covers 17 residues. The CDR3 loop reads CASTPPFGQPNTGELFF. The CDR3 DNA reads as TGTGCCAGTACCCCCCCCTTCGGACAGCCGAACACCGGGGAGCTGTTTTTT.

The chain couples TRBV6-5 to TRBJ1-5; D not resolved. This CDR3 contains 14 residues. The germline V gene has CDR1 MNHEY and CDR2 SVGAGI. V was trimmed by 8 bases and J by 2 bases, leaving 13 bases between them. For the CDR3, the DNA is TGTGCCAGCGCCCTAGGAGGCGGCAATCAGCCCCAGCATTTT. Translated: CASALGGGNQPQHF.

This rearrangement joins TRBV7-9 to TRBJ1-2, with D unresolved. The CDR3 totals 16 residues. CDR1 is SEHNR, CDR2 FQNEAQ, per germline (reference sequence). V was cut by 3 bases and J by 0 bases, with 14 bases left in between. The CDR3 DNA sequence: TGTGCCAGCAGCTTTGGGCGAGCCTCCGCTAACTATGGCTACACCTTC. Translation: CASSFGRASANYGYTF. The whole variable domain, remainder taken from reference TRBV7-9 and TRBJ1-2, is DTGVSQNPRHKITKRGQNVTFRCDPISEHNRLYWYRQTLGQGPEFLTYFQNEAQLEKSRLLSDRFSAERPKGSFSTLEIQRTEQGDSAMYLCASSFGRASANYGYTFGSGTRLTVV.